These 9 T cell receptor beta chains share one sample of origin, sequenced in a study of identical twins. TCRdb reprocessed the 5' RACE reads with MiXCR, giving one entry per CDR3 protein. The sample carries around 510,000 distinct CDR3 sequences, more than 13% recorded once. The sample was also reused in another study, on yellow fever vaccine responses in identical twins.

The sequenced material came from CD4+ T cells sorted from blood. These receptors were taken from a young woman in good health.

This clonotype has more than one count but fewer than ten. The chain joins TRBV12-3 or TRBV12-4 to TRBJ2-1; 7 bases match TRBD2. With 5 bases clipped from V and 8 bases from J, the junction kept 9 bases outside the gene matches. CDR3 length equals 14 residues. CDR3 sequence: CASSLRGSIDEQFF. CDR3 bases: TGTGCCAGCAGTCTCCGCGGGAGCATCGATGAGCAGTTCTTC.

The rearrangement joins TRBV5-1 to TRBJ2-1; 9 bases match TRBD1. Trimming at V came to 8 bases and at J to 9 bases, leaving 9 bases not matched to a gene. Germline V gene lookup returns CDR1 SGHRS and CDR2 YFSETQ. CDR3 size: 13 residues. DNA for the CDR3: TGCGCCAGTTCGGGACAGGGACTTGTTGAGCAGTTCTTC. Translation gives CASSGQGLVEQFF.

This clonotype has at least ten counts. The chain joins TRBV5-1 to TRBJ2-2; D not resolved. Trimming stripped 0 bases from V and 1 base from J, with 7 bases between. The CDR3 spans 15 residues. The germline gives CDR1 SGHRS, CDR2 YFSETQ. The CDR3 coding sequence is TGCGCCAGCAGCTTGGAGTGGGGGAACACCGGGGAGCTGTTTTTT. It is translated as CASSLEWGNTGELFF.

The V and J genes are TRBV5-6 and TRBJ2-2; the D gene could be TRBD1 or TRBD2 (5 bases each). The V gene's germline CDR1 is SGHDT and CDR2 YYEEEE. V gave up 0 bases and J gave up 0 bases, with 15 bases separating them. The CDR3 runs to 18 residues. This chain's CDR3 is CASSLGSRDASNTGELFF. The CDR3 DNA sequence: TGTGCCAGCAGCTTGGGATCCCGGGACGCCTCGAACACCGGGGAGCTGTTTTTT. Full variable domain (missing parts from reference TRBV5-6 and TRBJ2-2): DAGVTQSPTHLIKTRGQQVTLRCSPKSGHDTVSWYQQALGQGPQFIFQYYEEEERQRGNFPDRFSGHQFPNYSSELNVNALLLGDSALYLCASSLGSRDASNTGELFFGEGSRLTVL.

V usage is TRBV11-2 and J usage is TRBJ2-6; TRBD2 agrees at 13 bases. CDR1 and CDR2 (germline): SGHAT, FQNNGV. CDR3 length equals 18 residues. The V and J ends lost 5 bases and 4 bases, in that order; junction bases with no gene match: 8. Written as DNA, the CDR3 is TGTGCCAGCAGCCGCAGACTAGCGGGAGGAGCAGGGGCCAACGTCCTGACTTTC. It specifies CASSRRLAGGAGANVLTF.

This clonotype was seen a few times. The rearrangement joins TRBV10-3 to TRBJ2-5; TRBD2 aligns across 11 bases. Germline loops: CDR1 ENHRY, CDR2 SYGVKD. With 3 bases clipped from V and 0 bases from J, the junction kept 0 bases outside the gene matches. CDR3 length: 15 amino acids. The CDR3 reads CAISDSGGDQETQYF. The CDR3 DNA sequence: TGTGCCATCAGTGATAGCGGGGGGGACCAAGAGACCCAGTACTTC.

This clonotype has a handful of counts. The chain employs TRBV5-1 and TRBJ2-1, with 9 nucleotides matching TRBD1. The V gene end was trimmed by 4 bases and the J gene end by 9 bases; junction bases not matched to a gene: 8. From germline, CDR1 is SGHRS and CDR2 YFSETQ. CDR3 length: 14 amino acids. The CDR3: CASSKRTGEGEQFF. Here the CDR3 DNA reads TGCGCCAGCAGCAAGAGGACAGGGGAGGGTGAGCAGTTCTTC.

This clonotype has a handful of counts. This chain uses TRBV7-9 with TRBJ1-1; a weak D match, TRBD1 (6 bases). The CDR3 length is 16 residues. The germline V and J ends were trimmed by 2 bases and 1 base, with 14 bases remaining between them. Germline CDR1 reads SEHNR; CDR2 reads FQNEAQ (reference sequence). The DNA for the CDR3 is TGTGCCAGCAGCTTACTTACGACAGGCGGGAACACTGAAGCTTTCTTT. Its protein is CASSLLTTGGNTEAFF.

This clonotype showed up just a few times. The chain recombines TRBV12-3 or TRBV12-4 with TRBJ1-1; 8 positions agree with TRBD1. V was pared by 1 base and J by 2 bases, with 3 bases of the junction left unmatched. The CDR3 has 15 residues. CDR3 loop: CASSLGDRYNTEAFF. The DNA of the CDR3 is TGTGCCAGCAGTTTAGGGGACAGGTATAACACTGAAGCTTTCTTT.